The 21 T cell receptor beta chains given below trace back to one sample, sequenced in a study of blood T cell repertoires in COVID-19. The protocol was immunoSEQ multiplex PCR, while the TCRdb copy is restricted to in-frame clones and leaves out a portion. In the table there are approximately 200,000 clones, approximately 89% of which are singletons. Sequences were obtained from PBMCs or T cells enriched from blood (not recorded which). These receptors originate from a woman under 40 who had been exposed to COVID-19.

This chain connects TRBV7-3 to TRBJ2-7, with a tentative D call TRBD2 (6 bases). Trimming removed 1 base at V and 4 bases at J, with 11 bases between. CDR1 and CDR2 from the germline V gene are SGHTA and FQGTGA. CDR3 length: 14 residues. As DNA, the CDR3 is TGTGCCAGCAGCTTAAGGGGAGGAAAATACGAGCAGTACTTC. Translating gives CASSLRGGKYEQYF.

The chain recombines TRBV6-5 with TRBJ2-7; 10 nucleotides match TRBD1. This CDR3 contains 14 residues. The V segment lost 8 bases and the J segment 2 bases; nucleotides outside the gene matches: 6. Germline CDR1 reads MNHEY; CDR2 reads SVGAGI. In nucleotides, the CDR3 is TGTGCCAGCCTCCCGGGACAGGGGACCTACGAGCAGTACTTC. This sequence encodes CASLPGQGTYEQYF.

V usage is TRBV30 and J usage is TRBJ1-3, with 7 bases aligning to TRBD1. V lost 2 bases, J lost 9 bases, and 1 base stayed unmatched. The V gene's germline CDR1 is GTSNPN and CDR2 SVGIG (reference sequence). This CDR3 has 11 residues. The CDR3 sequence: CAWSSGGTIYF. In nucleotides, the CDR3 is TGTGCCTGGAGTTCAGGGGGCACCATATATTTT.

The CDR3 DNA reads as TGTGCCAGCAGTGACCCGGGACAGGGGTACAATCAGCCCCAGCATTTT. It specifies CASSDPGQGYNQPQHF. The J gene is TRBJ1-5, the V gene TRBV6-1, with 10 bases identical to TRBD1. Germline values: CDR1 MNHNS, CDR2 SASEGT. The CDR3 is 16 amino acids. J lost 3 bases, V lost 3 bases, and 5 bases had no gene match.

This chain uses TRBV29-1 with TRBJ2-3, with 8 bases lining up with TRBD2. The CDR3 loop spans 15 amino acids. Germline V gene sequence: CDR1 SQVTM, CDR2 ANQGSEA. Trimming at V came to 2 bases and at J to 3 bases, leaving 7 bases not matched to a gene. The CDR3 nucleotides read TGCAGCGTTGAAAGGGCTAGCGGGTTAACAGATACGCAGTATTTT. Protein: CSVERASGLTDTQYF.

The rearrangement uses TRBV7-9 and TRBJ2-1; D may be TRBD1 (7 bases). V lost 7 bases to trimming and J lost 12 bases, with 25 bases between them. This CDR3 has 15 residues. Germline V gene lookup returns CDR1 SEHNR and CDR2 FQNEAQ (reference sequence). The CDR3 reads CASIENLGGGEGQFF. Written as DNA, the CDR3 is TGTGCCAGCATCGAAAACCTAGGAGGGGGCGAGGGGCAGTTCTTC.

The rearrangement uses TRBV4-1 and TRBJ1-1; D gene unclear. Germline loops: CDR1 MGHRA, CDR2 YSYEKL. The CDR3 runs 14 residues. V was cut by 0 bases and J by 5 bases, with 10 bases left in between. The CDR3, as DNA: TGCGCCAGCAGCCAAGATCAGGCCGAGACTGAAGCTTTCTTT. This translates into CASSQDQAETEAFF.

The J gene is TRBJ2-6, the V gene TRBV9; 9 bases are a match to TRBD1. V dropped 2 bases and J dropped 1; count of bases not matched to a gene: 10. Germline lookup yields CDR1 SGDLS and CDR2 YYNGEE. The CDR3 is 19 residues long. The CDR3 DNA is TGTGCCAGCAGCGTCCGGGACAGGGAACTTGGGTCTGGGGCCAACGTCCTGACTTTC. Translation: CASSVRDRELGSGANVLTF.

The gene calls are TRBV29-1 and TRBJ2-2; 7 bases are a match to TRBD1. The CDR3 is made up of 13 amino acids. The germline gives CDR1 SQVTM, CDR2 ANQGSEA. Trimming at V came to 4 bases and at J to 3 bases, leaving 2 bases not matched to a gene. CDR3 region: CSVGDRHTGELFF. The CDR3 DNA follows: TGCAGCGTTGGGGACAGACACACCGGGGAGCTGTTTTTT.

This sequence joins TRBV11-2 and TRBJ2-7, with D maybe TRBD2 (6 bases). The V end was cut by 7 bases, the J end by 0 bases, with 22 bases between. Germline CDR1 and CDR2: SGHAT and FQNNGV. The CDR3 has 17 residues. CDR3 coding DNA: TGTGCCAGCAACAGAACCCGCCTAGCGCCTAGCTCCTACGAGCAGTACTTC. Amino acid sequence: CASNRTRLAPSSYEQYF.

This clone showed up just once. The rearrangement links TRBV5-1 to TRBJ2-2; TRBD1 matches 10 bases. The CDR3 loop spans 17 amino acids. The V gene end was trimmed by 4 bases and the J gene end by 5 bases; junction bases not matched to a gene: 11. The germline V gene encodes CDR1 SGHRS and CDR2 YFSETQ. The CDR3 DNA reads TGCGCCAGCAGCCCCGTGCGACAGGGGGCACGGACCGGGGAGCTGTTTTTT. This sequence encodes CASSPVRQGARTGELFF.

J is TRBJ2-1 and V is TRBV24-1, with 7 bases that match TRBD1. The CDR3 covers 20 residues. In germline, CDR1 is KGHDR, CDR2 SFDVKD. J was trimmed by 0 bases and V by 2 bases; bases with no gene match: 15. Here the CDR3 reads CATSDSTGELGRSSYNEQFF. CDR3 coding DNA: TGTGCCACCAGTGATTCTACAGGGGAACTAGGACGGAGCTCCTACAATGAGCAGTTCTTC.

The V call is TRBV12-5, the J call TRBJ1-1; 7 positions match TRBD1. Germline CDR1 LGHNT, CDR2 FRNRAP. Trimming removed 1 base from V and 6 bases from J; junction bases left unmatched: 11. The CDR3 is made up of 16 amino acids. CDR3 nucleotides: TGTGCTAGTGGTTTGGCCCACCAGGGGGTGAGCGCTGAAGCTTTCTTT. The encoded protein is CASGLAHQGVSAEAFF.

This rearrangement joins TRBV9 to TRBJ1-2; weak D call: TRBD1 (6 bases). V lost 0 bases, J lost 5 bases, and 14 bases lay in between. Germline loops: CDR1 SGDLS, CDR2 YYNGEE. The CDR3 covers 15 residues. In DNA, the CDR3 is TGTGCCAGCAGCGTAGCGGGGGGGGCAAAGTATGGCTACACCTTC. It specifies CASSVAGGAKYGYTF.

The genes are TRBV2 and TRBJ1-1; TRBD1 is a possible D gene (5 bases). Germline-derived CDR1 and CDR2 are SNHLY and FYNNEI. V shed 10 bases and J shed 3 bases, with 18 bases lying between them. This CDR3 spans 14 amino acids. The CDR3 DNA is TGTGCCACAACCAAGATGACAGAGGACACTGAAGCTTTCTTT. Its protein product is CATTKMTEDTEAFF.

The V gene is TRBV29-1, the J gene TRBJ1-2; D gene unclear. The CDR3 has 13 amino acids. Germline CDR1 reads SQVTM; CDR2 reads ANQGSEA. The V gene lost 6 bases and the J gene lost 0 bases, with 11 bases spanning the gap. CDR3 nucleotide sequence: TGCAGCGTCGAGCAGGCCACTAACTATGGCTACACCTTC. Protein product: CSVEQATNYGYTF.

The chain carries TRBV10-3 and TRBJ1-2; 7 bases map to TRBD1. V lost 6 bases to trimming and J lost 8 bases; unmatched junction nucleotides: 6. CDR3 size: 12 residues. Germline V gene lookup returns CDR1 ENHRY and CDR2 SYGVKD. The CDR3 sequence: CAIRGQYEGYTF. The DNA for the CDR3 is TGTGCCATCAGGGGACAGTATGAAGGCTACACCTTC.

The chain couples TRBV6-5 to TRBJ1-1; D might be TRBD1 (5 bases). This CDR3 has 15 residues. Germline V lookup: CDR1 MNHEY, CDR2 SVGAGI. The V gene lost 6 bases and the J gene lost 0 bases, with 14 bases spanning the gap. The CDR3: CASSAVTVLNTEAFF. As DNA, the CDR3 is TGTGCCAGCAGCGCAGTGACAGTTCTGAACACTGAAGCTTTCTTT.

The rearrangement links TRBV28 to TRBJ1-4; no clear D gene. Germline V CDR1 and CDR2: MDHEN, SYDVKM. The CDR3 spans 14 residues. The germline V and J ends were trimmed by 5 bases and 2 bases, with 9 bases remaining between them. CDR3 DNA: TGTGCCAGCAGTCCGACGGAGACTAATGAAAAACTGTTTTTT. As protein: CASSPTETNEKLFF. Full variable domain (outside the CDR3, taken from reference TRBV28 and TRBJ1-4): DVKVTQSSRYLVKRTGEKVFLECVQDMDHENMFWYRQDPGLGLRLIYFSYDVKMKEKGDIPEGYSVSREKKERFSLILESASTNQTSMYLCASSPTETNEKLFFGSGTQLSVL.

To note about this clone: Other DNA sequences in the sample encode the same CDR3. The chain couples TRBV19 to TRBJ2-7; TRBD2 matches 7 bases. Germline V gene data show CDR1 as LNHDA and CDR2 as SQIVND (reference sequence). The junction had 0 bases not matched to a gene; V was cut back by 4 bases and J by 3 bases. This CDR3 is built from 12 residues. This CDR3 reads CASSSGSYEQYF. DNA for the CDR3: TGTGCCAGTAGTAGCGGGAGCTACGAGCAGTACTTC.

The chain combines TRBV7-6 with TRBJ2-1; 12 nucleotides align to TRBD2. Germline assignment: CDR1 SGHVS and CDR2 FNYEAQ. V lost 4 bases to trimming and J lost 10 bases; unmatched junction nucleotides: 14. This CDR3 region has 17 residues. The CDR3 region is CASSSLDRAGTSGEQFF. CDR3 nucleotides: TGTGCCAGCAGCTCCCTTGACAGGGCAGGGACTAGCGGGGAGCAGTTCTTC.